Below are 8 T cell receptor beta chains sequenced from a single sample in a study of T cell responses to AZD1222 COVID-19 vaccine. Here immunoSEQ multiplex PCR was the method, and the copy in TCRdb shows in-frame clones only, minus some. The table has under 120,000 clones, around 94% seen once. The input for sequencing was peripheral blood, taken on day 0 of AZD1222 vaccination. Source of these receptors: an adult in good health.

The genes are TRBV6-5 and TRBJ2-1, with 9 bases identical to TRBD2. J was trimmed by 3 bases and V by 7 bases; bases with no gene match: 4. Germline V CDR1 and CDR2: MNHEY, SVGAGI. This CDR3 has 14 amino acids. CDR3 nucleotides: TGTGCCAGCAATGGACTAGCGCTCTACAATGAGCAGTTCTTC. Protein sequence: CASNGLALYNEQFF.

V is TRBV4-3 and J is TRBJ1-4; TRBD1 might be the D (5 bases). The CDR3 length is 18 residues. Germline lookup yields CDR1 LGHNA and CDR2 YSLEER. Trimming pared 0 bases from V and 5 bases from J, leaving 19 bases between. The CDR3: CASSQDGMGTGPNEKLFF. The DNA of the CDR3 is TGCGCCAGCAGCCAAGATGGAATGGGGACTGGCCCAAATGAAAAACTGTTTTTT.

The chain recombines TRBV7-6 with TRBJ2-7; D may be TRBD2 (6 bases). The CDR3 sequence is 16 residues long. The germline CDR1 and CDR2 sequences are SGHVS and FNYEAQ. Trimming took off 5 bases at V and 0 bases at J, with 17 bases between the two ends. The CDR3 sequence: CASSRAGSTFSYEQYF. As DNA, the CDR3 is TGTGCCAGCAGCCGCGCCGGGAGTACTTTCTCCTACGAGCAGTACTTC.

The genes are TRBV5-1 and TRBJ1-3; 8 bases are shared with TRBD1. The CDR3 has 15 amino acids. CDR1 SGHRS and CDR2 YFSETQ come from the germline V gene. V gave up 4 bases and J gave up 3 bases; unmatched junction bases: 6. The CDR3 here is CASSRTGSDGNTIYF. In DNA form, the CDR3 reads TGCGCCAGCAGCAGGACAGGGAGTGATGGAAACACCATATATTTT.

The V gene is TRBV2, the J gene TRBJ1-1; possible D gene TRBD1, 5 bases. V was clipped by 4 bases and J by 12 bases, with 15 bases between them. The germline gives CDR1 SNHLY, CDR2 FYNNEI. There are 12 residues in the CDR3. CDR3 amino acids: CASSAVGPSPFF. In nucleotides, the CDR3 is TGTGCCAGCAGTGCAGTGGGACCCTCTCCTTTCTTT. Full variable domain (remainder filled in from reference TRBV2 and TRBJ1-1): EPEVTQTPSHQVTQMGQEVILRCVPISNHLYFYWYRQILGQKVEFLVSFYNNEISEKSEIFDDQFSVERPDGSNFTLKIRSTKLEDSAMYFCASSAVGPSPFFGQGTRLTVV.

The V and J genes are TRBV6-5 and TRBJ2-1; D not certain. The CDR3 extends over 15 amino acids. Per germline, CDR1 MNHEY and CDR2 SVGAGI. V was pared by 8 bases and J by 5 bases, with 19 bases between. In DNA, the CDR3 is TGTGCCAGCGATCTCAGCTGGTCCCCAAACAATGAGCAGTTCTTC. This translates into CASDLSWSPNNEQFF.

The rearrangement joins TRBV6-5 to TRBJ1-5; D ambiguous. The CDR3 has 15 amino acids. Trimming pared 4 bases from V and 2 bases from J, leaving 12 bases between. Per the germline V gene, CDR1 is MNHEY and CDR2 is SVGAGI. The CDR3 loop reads CASSSTMRGNQPQHF. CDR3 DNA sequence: TGTGCCAGCAGTTCCACAATGCGGGGCAATCAGCCCCAGCATTTT.

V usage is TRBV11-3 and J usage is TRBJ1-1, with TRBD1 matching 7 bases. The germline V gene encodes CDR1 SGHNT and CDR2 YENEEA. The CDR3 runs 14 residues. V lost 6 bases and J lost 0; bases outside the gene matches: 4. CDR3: CASSQTGMNTEAFF. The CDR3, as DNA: TGTGCCAGCAGTCAGACAGGGATGAACACTGAAGCTTTCTTT.